This TCR beta chain came from a study of CD8 T cells in ankylosing spondylitis. Study-level findings and limits: Ankylosing spondylitis blood appeared to carry a characteristic TCR beta motif of seven to nine highly homologous variants.

TCRdb recomputed calls from the 5' RACE reads with MiXCR, one row per CDR3 protein. In the table there are 250,000 to 400,000 distinct CDR3 sequences, about 9.9% of which are singletons. Trimming removed 1 base at V and 9 bases at J, with 18 bases between. The germline CDR1 and CDR2 sequences are SGHTA and FQGNSA. This CDR3 is 16 amino acids long. As to this clonotype: Its specificity is unknown.

The sequence was collected from a female donor with ankylosing spondylitis or in good health (not recorded which). The rearrangement uses TRBV7-2 and TRBJ1-4; the D gene is possibly TRBD1 (5 bases). Sequenced material: blood, either unsorted or a sorted T cell fraction (not recorded which). CDR3 in DNA: TGTGCCAGCAGCTTAGACGTAGGCAGGGCCAGAAAAAAACTGTTTTTT. The encoded protein is CASSLDVGRARKKLFF.